The source of this TCR beta chain is a study of T cells in Graves' hyperthyroidism and ophthalmopathy. Study details: At initial diagnosis, before any treatment had begun, peripheral blood was obtained.

This clonotype has a count of ten or more. Using RNA transcripts as the source, TCR beta CDR3 regions were amplified. The TCR CDR3 first-round RT-PCR relied on the HTBI primer set. One entry per CDR3 protein, called by TCRdb with MiXCR from the multiplex PCR reads. The sample includes around 600,000 distinct CDR3 sequences, about 14% of them seen just once. V shed 6 bases and J shed 1 base, with 9 bases lying between them. CDR1 is SGHVS, CDR2 FNYEAQ, per germline. This CDR3 has 13 amino acids. This clonotype was obtained from a woman aged 18-35 years with Graves' ophthalmopathy. V usage is TRBV7-6 and J usage is TRBJ1-1, with unresolved D. The specimen was blood. The DNA for the CDR3 is TGTGCCAGCAGTTCTCTCCCGAACACTGAAGCTTTCTTT. Residues: CASSSLPNTEAFF.